This T cell receptor beta chain was captured by sequencing in a study of OX40 agonist ivuxolimab in advanced cancers. The wider study: Cancers in dose escalation were hepatocellular, melanoma, renal cell and head and neck. Partial responses were observed in three patients, of whom one had hepatocellular carcinoma and two had cutaneous melanoma.

General observations from the study: Averaged across samples, CD8+ T cells carried more expanded clones than CD4+ did.

Only in-frame clones appear in the TCRdb table, and some are missing; sequencing was by immunoSEQ multiplex PCR. The repertoire holds approximately 16,000 clones, 80% seen once, with less than 35% in the top ten. Of note for this clone: Its specificity is unknown.

Between the trimmed V and J ends, which lost 4 bases and 3 bases, there was a span of 9 bases. Germline V gene sequence: CDR1 SNHLY, CDR2 FYNNEI. CDR3 size: 14 residues. Researchers took blood at baseline, on cycle 4 day 1, and on cycle 7 day 1. The source is an adult with an advanced solid tumor such as melanoma, head and neck, liver or kidney cancer. The sample consisted of CD4+ or CD8+ T cells sorted from blood, taken in a trial of the OX40 agonist ivuxolimab. The J gene is TRBJ2-2, the V gene TRBV2; D might be TRBD2 (5 bases). CDR3 protein: CASSGPRDTGELFF. CDR3 bases: TGTGCCAGCAGTGGCCCGAGGGACACCGGGGAGCTGTTTTTT. The full variable domain, rest sourced from reference TRBV2 and TRBJ2-2, is EPEVTQTPSHQVTQMGQEVILRCVPISNHLYFYWYRQILGQKVEFLVSFYNNEISEKSEIFDDQFSVERPDGSNFTLKIRSTKLEDSAMYFCASSGPRDTGELFFGEGSRLTVL.